This is a list of T cell receptor beta chains from one sample in a study of blood T cell repertoires in COVID-19. Sequencing was performed with immunoSEQ multiplex PCR; in TCRdb, only in-frame clones are kept and a portion is missing. The sample carries about 23,000 clones, approximately 83% recorded once. The source material was peripheral blood. The receptors come from a man in his 70s with acute or convalescent COVID-19. CDR3s include the opening cysteine and the closing phenylalanine or tryptophan. D genes are given only for firm matches. Size tells how often a clone was seen (once, few, many) or the class of an expanded clone, and some rows leave it out.

-,TRBD2,TRBV7-6,TRBJ2-3,CASSSPLAGGTDTQYF,TGTGCCAGCAGCTCCCCCCTAGCGGGTGGCACAGATACGCAGTATTTT
once,-,TRBV7-9,TRBJ1-2,CASSLAAAVNYGYTF,TGTGCCAGCAGCTTAGCTGCCGCGGTCAACTATGGCTACACCTTC
once,-,TRBV6-5,TRBJ1-2,CASSYQGFGSGYTF,TGTGCCAGCAGTTATCAGGGGTTCGGGTCTGGCTACACCTTC
-,-,TRBV9,TRBJ1-2,CASSVVAGYGYTF,TGTGCCAGCAGCGTGGTTGCGGGCTATGGCTACACCTTC
-,-,TRBV6-5,TRBJ1-5,CASRGLFNQPQHF,TGTGCCAGCCGGGGACTTTTCAATCAGCCCCAGCATTTT
-,TRBD1,TRBV5-4,TRBJ1-1,CASSSHRGRENTEAFF,TGTGCCAGCAGCTCTCACAGGGGGAGGGAGAACACTGAAGCTTTCTTT
-,-,TRBV12-3/TRBV12-4,TRBJ2-7,CASSQDRSYEQYF,TGTGCCAGCAGTCAAGACAGATCCTACGAGCAGTACTTC
-,-,TRBV6-5,TRBJ1-2,CASSYGNRGNGYTF,TGTGCCAGCAGTTACGGAAATCGAGGGAATGGCTACACCTTC
-,TRBD2,TRBV4-1,TRBJ2-3,CASSLIAGLTDTQYF,TGCGCCAGCAGCCTGATAGCGGGCCTAACGGATACGCAGTATTTT
-,-,TRBV3-1/TRBV3-2,TRBJ2-3,CASSQDAGSPKEYF,TGTGCCAGCAGCCAAGATGCGGGATCCCCAAAGGAGTATTTT
-,-,TRBV4-3,TRBJ1-1,CASSQDDRWSTEAFF,TGCGCCAGCAGCCAAGATGATCGGTGGTCCACTGAAGCTTTCTTT
-,TRBD1,TRBV2,TRBJ2-1,CASSVTGTGSNEQFF,TGTGCCAGCAGCGTTACCGGGACAGGGTCCAATGAGCAGTTCTTC
-,-,TRBV2,TRBJ1-2,CASSPNRVYGYTF,TGTGCCAGCAGCCCCAACAGGGTCTATGGCTACACCTTC
-,-,TRBV29-1,TRBJ1-5,CSVQAGLDQPQHF,TGCAGCGTTCAGGCAGGGTTAGATCAGCCCCAGCATTTT
-,-,TRBV4-2,TRBJ2-3,CASSPGAGEVDTQYF,TGTGCCAGCAGCCCCGGGGCAGGGGAAGTGGATACGCAGTATTTT
once,-,TRBV6-5,TRBJ1-1,CASSYSNGGNTEAFF,TGTGCCAGCAGTTACTCGAATGGGGGCAACACTGAAGCTTTCTTT
-,TRBD1,TRBV18,TRBJ2-3,CASSLDRGVDTQYF,TGTGCCAGCTCCTTGGACAGGGGAGTAGATACGCAGTATTTT
few,-,TRBV10-2,TRBJ1-1,CASRGHLENTEAFF,TGCGCCAGCAGGGGCCATTTGGAGAACACTGAAGCTTTCTTT
-,-,TRBV28,TRBJ1-3,CASSPSGNTIYF,TGTGCCAGCAGCCCCTCCGGAAACACCATATATTTT
-,-,TRBV6-5,TRBJ2-2,CASSYGLTGELFF,TGTGCCAGCAGTTACGGGCTTACCGGGGAGCTGTTTTTT
once,-,TRBV6-5,TRBJ1-1,CASSYVQQREAFF,TGTGCCAGCAGTTACGTTCAGCAGCGAGAAGCTTTCTTT
-,-,TRBV11-1,TRBJ1-6,CASSAAGGRSPLHF,TGTGCCAGCAGCGCCGCGGGTGGTAGATCACCCCTCCACTTT
-,-,TRBV7-3,TRBJ1-6,CASSLMGAENSPLHF,TGTGCCAGCAGCTTAATGGGGGCCGAGAATTCACCCCTCCACTTT
-,-,TRBV5-6,TRBJ1-3,CASSFFSRGSFSGNTIYF,TGTGCCAGCAGCTTCTTTTCCAGGGGCTCCTTCTCTGGAAACACCATATATTTT
-,-,TRBV6-5,TRBJ1-2,CASTIRRAHYGYTF,TGTGCCAGCACCATTCGCAGGGCGCACTATGGCTACACCTTC
-,-,TRBV9,TRBJ1-3,CASSQIGNTIYF,TGTGCCAGCAGCCAGATAGGAAACACCATATATTTT
-,-,TRBV3-1/TRBV3-2,TRBJ2-5,CASSQDIATRSQETQYF,TGTGCCAGCAGCCAAGATATAGCGACCCGCTCCCAAGAGACCCAGTACTTC
-,-,TRBV2,TRBJ2-2,CASRGDSPIPTGELFF,TGTGCCAGCAGAGGAGACAGCCCGATACCCACCGGGGAGCTGTTTTTT
-,TRBD1,TRBV7-2,TRBJ2-7,CASSPRRGQGAGEQYF,TGTGCCAGCAGCCCCCGGCGGGGACAGGGGGCCGGTGAGCAGTACTTC
-,-,TRBV27,TRBJ2-7,CASSFQVSARTYEQYF,TGTGCCAGCAGTTTTCAGGTTAGCGCCCGGACCTACGAGCAGTACTTC
-,TRBD1,TRBV27,TRBJ2-1,CASSSRQGIFGEQFF,TGTGCCAGCAGTTCGAGACAGGGGATATTCGGTGAGCAGTTCTTC
few,TRBD1,TRBV30,TRBJ1-3,CAWSTGTGGAGNTIYF,TGTGCCTGGAGTACGGGGACAGGGGGAGCAGGAAACACCATATATTTT
-,TRBD2,TRBV5-6,TRBJ2-3,CASSLIAGGTDTQYF,TGTGCCAGCAGCTTGATAGCGGGGGGCACAGATACGCAGTATTTT
-,-,TRBV7-9,TRBJ2-3,CASSSQGTDTQYF,TGTGCCAGCAGCTCCCAGGGCACAGATACGCAGTATTTT
-,TRBD1,TRBV30,TRBJ2-7,CAFHDSGTGPHEQYF,TGTGCCTTTCATGATTCCGGGACAGGGCCCCACGAGCAGTACTTC
-,-,TRBV30,TRBJ1-3,CACPGLYSGNTIYF,TGTGCCTGCCCGGGACTGTACTCTGGAAACACCATATATTTT
once,TRBD2,TRBV7-3,TRBJ2-1,CASSPQLAGAEEQFF,TGTGCCAGCAGCCCCCAACTAGCGGGAGCAGAGGAGCAGTTCTTC
few,-,TRBV24-1,TRBJ1-5,CATSDSGRPQHF,TGTGCCACCAGTGATTCGGGTAGGCCCCAGCATTTT
once,TRBD2,TRBV9,TRBJ2-1,CASSDLGTRGNEQFF,TGTGCCAGCAGCGACCTCGGGACTAGGGGCAATGAGCAGTTCTTC
-,-,TRBV11-2,TRBJ1-6,CASSSTSNSPLHF,TGTGCCAGCAGCTCCACTTCAAATTCACCCCTCCACTTT
-,-,TRBV11-3,TRBJ2-7,CASSEGPGPAYEQYF,TGTGCCAGCAGCGAAGGTCCAGGGCCAGCCTACGAGCAGTACTTC
-,-,TRBV10-1,TRBJ1-1,CASSDSEGIAFF,TGCGCCAGCAGTGACTCGGAGGGGATAGCTTTCTTT
-,TRBD1,TRBV12-3/TRBV12-4,TRBJ2-2,CASSLVRQGMLFF,TGTGCCAGCAGCCTAGTCCGACAGGGAATGCTGTTTTTT
-,-,TRBV24-1,TRBJ2-1,CATSDLVGRGGADNEQFF,TGTGCCACCAGTGATTTGGTGGGAAGGGGGGGCGCCGACAATGAGCAGTTCTTC
-,-,TRBV5-1,TRBJ2-3,CASSPPGTNGDTQYF,TGCGCCAGCAGCCCGCCGGGAACCAATGGGGATACGCAGTATTTT
-,-,TRBV19,TRBJ2-4,CASSITNIQYF,TGTGCCAGTAGTATAACTAACATTCAGTACTTC
-,-,TRBV30,TRBJ1-2,CAWNPGNYGYTF,TGTGCCTGGAACCCGGGTAACTATGGCTACACCTTC
-,-,TRBV6-5,TRBJ1-1,CASSPAGGRDTEAFF,TGTGCCAGCAGTCCTGCGGGGGGACGCGACACTGAAGCTTTCTTT
few,TRBD1,TRBV4-3,TRBJ1-2,CASSQGVGDSYGYTF,TGCGCCAGCAGCCAAGGGGTGGGGGACAGCTATGGCTACACCTTC
-,-,TRBV5-1,TRBJ2-4,CASRLAGDAKNIQYF,TGCGCCAGCAGGCTTGCAGGGGATGCCAAAAACATTCAGTACTTC
-,TRBD2,TRBV2,TRBJ2-3,CASVAGFTDTQYF,TGTGCCAGTGTAGCGGGCTTCACAGATACGCAGTATTTT
-,-,TRBV7-2,TRBJ1-1,CASSLVRGTEAFF,TGTGCCAGCAGCTTAGTACGGGGCACTGAAGCTTTCTTT
few,TRBD1,TRBV7-6,TRBJ1-4,CASSLYGQGTNEKLFF,TGTGCCAGCAGCTTATACGGACAGGGAACTAATGAAAAACTGTTTTTT
-,-,TRBV30,TRBJ1-3,CAWSVLGGFSGNTIYF,TGTGCCTGGAGTGTACTAGGGGGTTTCTCTGGAAACACCATATATTTT